Shown below are 7 T cell receptor beta chains from a single sample sequenced in a study of shared clonotypes between healthy human individuals. Sequencing was performed with immunoSEQ multiplex PCR; in TCRdb, only in-frame clones are kept and a portion is missing. The repertoire has about 710,000 clones, 60% to 75% of them found once; the top ten carry around 2%. The sequencing input was memory CD4+ T cells sorted from blood. Subset defined: CD45RA-negative fraction. The receptors derive from a woman aged 25 to 39 in good health.

CDR3: CASRSGTGGSGELFF. CDR3 coding DNA: TGTGCCAGCAGATCCGGGACAGGGGGCTCCGGGGAGCTGTTTTTT. The chain links TRBV11-2 to TRBJ2-2; 12 bases are shared with TRBD1. The trim removed 6 bases at V and 6 bases at J, leaving 5 bases unmatched. CDR1 is SGHAT, CDR2 FQNNGV, per germline. There are 15 residues in the CDR3.

The V gene is TRBV2, the J gene TRBJ2-7; 8 nucleotides match TRBD2. Per germline, CDR1 SNHLY and CDR2 FYNNEI. V shed 7 bases and J 5 bases; nucleotides not matched to a gene: 19. This CDR3 spans 17 amino acids. CDR3 sequence: CASKRLTGGGKGDEQYF. Here the CDR3 DNA reads TGTGCCAGCAAGAGACTGACCGGGGGGGGTAAAGGCGACGAGCAGTACTTC.

This chain uses TRBV28 with TRBJ2-1; D remains ambiguous. There are 12 residues in the CDR3. Trimming pared 6 bases from V and 7 bases from J, leaving 10 bases between. Germline V CDR1 and CDR2: MDHEN, SYDVKM. The CDR3 region is CASRGSLNEQFF. In DNA form, the CDR3 reads TGTGCCAGCAGGGGGTCCCTGAATGAGCAGTTCTTC.

This clone is a singleton in its sample. The rearrangement uses TRBV7-8 and TRBJ2-1, with D possibly TRBD2 on 6 matching bases. CDR1 is SGHVS, CDR2 FQNEAQ, per germline. Trimming shortened V by 5 bases and J by 10 bases, and 18 bases separated the two germline ends. CDR3 length: 14 amino acids. CDR3 nucleotides: TGTGCCAGCAGCATGATAGCGGTGGTGGAAGAGCAGTTCTTC. Protein product: CASSMIAVVEEQFF. Complete variable domain (other parts from reference TRBV7-8 and TRBJ2-1): GAGVSQSPRYKVAKRGQDVALRCDPISGHVSLFWYQQALGQGPEFLTYFQNEAQLDKSGLPSDRFFAERPEGSVSTLKIQRTQQEDSAVYLCASSMIAVVEEQFFGPGTRLTVL.

Only a few counts were recorded for this clone. The gene calls are TRBV29-1 and TRBJ2-5; D tentatively fits TRBD1 or TRBD2 (5 bases each). The germline V gene encodes CDR1 SQVTM and CDR2 ANQGSEA. Between the trimmed V and J ends, which lost 6 bases and 4 bases, there was a span of 15 bases. The CDR3 is made up of 13 amino acids. The CDR3 region has the DNA TGCAGCGTCCTCGGGACCCTTCGAGAGACCCAGTACTTC. It yields the protein CSVLGTLRETQYF. The complete variable domain, with remaining parts taken from reference TRBV29-1 and TRBJ2-5, reads SAVISQKPSRDICQRGTSLTIQCQVDSQVTMMFWYRQQPGQSLTLIATANQGSEATYESGFVIDKFPISRPNLTFSTLTVSNMSPEDSSIYLCSVLGTLRETQYFGPGTRLLVL.

The chain is built from TRBV7-7 and TRBJ1-2; no clear D gene. The CDR3 spans 12 residues. Trimming took off 5 bases at V and 7 bases at J, with 11 bases between the two ends. In germline, CDR1 is SSHAT, CDR2 FNYEAQ (reference sequence). The CDR3 loop reads CASSPAEVGYTF. CDR3 nucleotide sequence: TGTGCCAGCAGCCCAGCCGAGGTTGGCTACACCTTC.

V gene TRBV27 combines with J gene TRBJ1-1; D unresolved. With 4 bases removed from V and 10 bases from J, the gap between germline ends came to 16 bases. The germline V gene encodes CDR1 MNHEY and CDR2 SMNVEV (reference sequence). This CDR3 has 13 amino acids. CDR3: CASSSRPQIRAFF. In DNA form, the CDR3 reads TGTGCCAGCAGTTCCAGGCCCCAGATCAGAGCTTTCTTT.